This T cell receptor (beta chain) was identified during a study of blood T cell repertoires in COVID-19. Study information: Samples of COVID-19 (acute and convalescent) were obtained from the United States, Italy and Spain. PBMCs, B-cell-depleted T cells, or T cells were the source of the cDNA or gDNA that made up the material.

Here immunoSEQ multiplex PCR was the method, and the copy in TCRdb shows in-frame clones only, minus some. The sample includes 90,000 to 150,000 clones, more than 70% of them seen just once. Trimming removed 0 bases from V and 5 bases from J, with 7 bases in between. The length of the CDR3 is 13 residues. The germline gives CDR1 SGHTA, CDR2 FQGNSA. The V and J genes are TRBV7-2 and TRBJ2-5, with D maybe TRBD2 (6 bases). The TCR was taken from a man aged 60-69 years with acute or convalescent COVID-19. Sample: peripheral blood. Written as DNA, the CDR3 is TGTGCCAGCAGCTTAGCGGGAGGTGAGACCCAGTACTTC. Encoded protein: CASSLAGGETQYF.